The entry below gives a single TCR beta chain sequence along with its context. Its antigen remains unknown. This entry is derived from a study of CD8 T cells in Susac syndrome. Looking at the study overall: The Susac syndrome patients that were sequenced included about six with active disease and under 10 in remission.

The CDR3 runs to 14 residues. Germline V CDR1 and CDR2: DFQATT, SNEGSKA (reference sequence). V was clipped by 3 bases and J by 4 bases, with 13 bases between them. Study-level points and caveats: The Susac syndrome CD4+ T cell repertoires displayed no clonal expansion.

Sequencing targeted TCR beta in blood CD8+ and CD4+ T cells. Negative isolation was used for CD8+ and CD4+ T cells and FACS enrichment for TEMRA cells. The RNA input was about 0.5 to 1 ug, and it was reverse transcribed with random hexamers. Each CDR3 protein gets one entry after TCRdb re-called the immunoSEQ multiplex PCR reads with MiXCR. The data contain roughly 250,000 distinct CDR3 sequences, roughly 95% of them singletons. The specimen was CD4+ T cells from PBMCs. The chain carries TRBV20-1 and TRBJ2-1; no clear D gene. This TCR derives from a human donor with Susac syndrome. This chain's CDR3 is CSASLFGGYNEQFF. CDR3 coding DNA: TGCAGTGCTAGTCTCTTTGGTGGTTACAATGAGCAGTTCTTC.